A single sample gave rise to the 31 T cell receptor beta chains below, sequenced in a study of T-cell memory formation after mild COVID-19. TCRdb analysed the 5' RACE reads with MiXCR anew, one entry per CDR3 protein. Of a few hundred thousand distinct CDR3 sequences in the sample, about 17% were seen once. Sequenced: PBMCs or a T cell subset sorted from them (not recorded which). The receptors come from a man aged 18 to 30 who had mild COVID-19 (a few samples of this study predate the infection). Cell type and time point are not known.

The chain uses TRBV5-1 and TRBJ2-3, with 10 positions matching TRBD2. The CDR3 runs 16 residues. J gave up 0 bases and V 7 bases, and 8 bases lay outside the gene matches. The germline CDR1 and CDR2 sequences are SGHRS and YFSETQ. In DNA form, the CDR3 reads TGCGCCAGCGCCAGCGGGGGGGCCGGGAGCACAGATACGCAGTATTTT. Translated: CASASGGAGSTDTQYF.

In its sample, this clonotype was seen a few times. J is TRBJ2-1 and V is TRBV20-1; 7 nucleotides match TRBD2. Trimming took 0 bases from V and 0 from J; bases not matched to a gene: 2. The CDR3 runs 15 residues. The germline V gene has CDR1 DFQATT and CDR2 SNEGSKA (reference sequence). The CDR3 DNA sequence: TGCAGTGCTAGAGAGCGGGGGAGCTCCTACAATGAGCAGTTCTTC. Translated: CSARERGSSYNEQFF.

This clonotype has a handful of counts. The rearrangement joins TRBV15 to TRBJ2-2; tentatively, D is TRBD1 (6 bases). Germline V gene lookup returns CDR1 LNHNV and CDR2 YYDKDF (reference sequence). V gave up 0 bases and J gave up 0 bases, with 14 bases separating them. This CDR3 is 18 amino acids long. The CDR3 region is CATSRDTGTSPNTGELFF. The CDR3 DNA follows: TGTGCCACCAGCAGAGATACCGGGACATCCCCGAACACCGGGGAGCTGTTTTTT. Together with reference TRBV15 and TRBJ2-2, the CDR3 gives the full variable domain: DAMVIQNPRYQVTQFGKPVTLSCSQTLNHNVMYWYQQKSSQAPKLLFHYYDKDFNNEADTPDNFQSRRPNTSFCFLDIRSPGLGDTAMYLCATSRDTGTSPNTGELFFGEGSRLTVL.

This clonotype was seen more than once but under ten times. V usage is TRBV29-1 and J usage is TRBJ2-1; D perhaps matches TRBD1 (5 bases). Germline assignment: CDR1 SQVTM and CDR2 ANQGSEA. The CDR3 covers 15 residues. Trimming pared 4 bases from V and 0 bases from J, leaving 13 bases between. The CDR3 loop reads CSVVRQPSSYNEQFF. In DNA, the CDR3 is TGCAGCGTTGTTAGACAGCCATCCTCCTACAATGAGCAGTTCTTC.

The rearrangement uses TRBV29-1 and TRBJ2-2, with D possibly matching TRBD2 (6 bases). With 7 bases removed from V and 1 base from J, the gap between germline ends came to 10 bases. The germline gives CDR1 SQVTM, CDR2 ANQGSEA. CDR3 length: 13 residues. CDR3 coding DNA: TGCAGCGCGATGGGACTGAACACCGGGGAGCTGTTTTTT. This translates into CSAMGLNTGELFF.

The chain recombines TRBV7-3 with TRBJ1-2; D not certain. The V end lost 3 bases, the J end lost 7 bases, and 12 bases lay between the germline ends. Germline V gives CDR1 SGHTA, CDR2 FQGTGA. The CDR3 covers 13 residues. The CDR3 region is CASSFTPGGGYTF. The CDR3 bases are TGTGCCAGCAGCTTCACCCCCGGAGGTGGCTACACCTTC.

V usage is TRBV7-8 and J usage is TRBJ1-2; 11 bases align to TRBD1. Germline V lookup: CDR1 SGHVS, CDR2 FQNEAQ. The CDR3 sequence is 16 residues long. J lost 5 bases, V lost 6 bases, and 11 bases had no gene match. The CDR3 DNA sequence: TGTGCCAGCAGTTTTTGGACAGGGGGCTTAGGGTATGGCTACACCTTC. Residues: CASSFWTGGLGYGYTF. The whole variable domain, remainder taken from reference TRBV7-8 and TRBJ1-2, is GAGVSQSPRYKVAKRGQDVALRCDPISGHVSLFWYQQALGQGPEFLTYFQNEAQLDKSGLPSDRFFAERPEGSVSTLKIQRTQQEDSAVYLCASSFWTGGLGYGYTFGSGTRLTVV.

The sample holds one count of this clonotype. The chain combines TRBV6-5 with TRBJ2-5, with 10 bases identical to TRBD2. This CDR3 comprises 17 residues. Germline loops: CDR1 MNHEY, CDR2 SVGAGI. V was clipped by 7 bases and J by 2 bases; unmatched bases: 13. The CDR3 is CASTRGAGGILQETQYF. The DNA for the CDR3 is TGTGCCAGCACCCGGGGAGCGGGGGGGATCCTACAAGAGACCCAGTACTTC.

This clonotype was counted ten times or more. The chain combines TRBV27 with TRBJ1-4, with TRBD1 matching 8 bases. J gave up 11 bases and V 4 bases, and 15 bases lay outside the gene matches. Germline CDR1 and CDR2: MNHEY and SMNVEV (reference sequence). The CDR3 has 16 residues. DNA of the CDR3: TGTGCCAGCAGTTCCACCCTTCTGGGGACAGGTCAGAAACTGTTTTTT. Its translation is CASSSTLLGTGQKLFF. Full variable domain (outside the CDR3, taken from reference TRBV27 and TRBJ1-4): EAQVTQNPRYLITVTGKKLTVTCSQNMNHEYMSWYRQDPGLGLRQIYYSMNVEVTDKGDVPEGYKVSRKEKRNFPLILESPSPNQTSLYFCASSSTLLGTGQKLFFGSGTQLSVL.

The chain has TRBV7-9 and TRBJ1-1, with D possibly being TRBD1 (5 bases). This CDR3 region has 12 residues. Trimming took off 1 base at V and 7 bases at J, with 7 bases between the two ends. Germline CDR1 SEHNR, CDR2 FQNEAQ (reference sequence). CDR3 loop: CASSLGDFEAFF. DNA of the CDR3: TGTGCCAGCAGCTTAGGGGACTTTGAAGCTTTCTTT. Variable domain in full (rest from reference TRBV7-9 and TRBJ1-1): DTGVSQNPRHKITKRGQNVTFRCDPISEHNRLYWYRQTLGQGPEFLTYFQNEAQLEKSRLLSDRFSAERPKGSFSTLEIQRTEQGDSAMYLCASSLGDFEAFFGQGTRLTVV.

This clonotype showed up just a few times. The chain employs TRBV20-1 and TRBJ2-5; tentative D call: TRBD2 (5 bases). Per the germline V gene, CDR1 is DFQATT and CDR2 is SNEGSKA (reference sequence). Trimming left V 2 bases short and J 7 bases short, with 14 bases between. The CDR3 has 13 amino acids. The CDR3 nucleotides read TGCAGTGCTAGATCTCCTAGCAAGGCGACCCAGTACTTC. Translation: CSARSPSKATQYF.

The V call is TRBV5-1, the J call TRBJ1-2, with 7 bases lining up with TRBD1. V shed 3 bases, J shed 4 bases, and the junction held 6 bases outside the gene matches. The CDR3 consists of 14 residues. CDR1 and CDR2 from the germline V gene are SGHRS and YFSETQ. The CDR3 reads CASSSQGGAYGYTF. The CDR3 DNA reads as TGCGCCAGCAGCTCTCAGGGGGGGGCCTATGGCTACACCTTC.

CDR3 in DNA: TGCAGCGTTGAAGATCTGGACAGTGGTATTCAACTGTTTTTT. Amino acids: CSVEDLDSGIQLFF. This sequence joins TRBV29-1 and TRBJ1-4; weak D call: TRBD1 (6 bases). V gave up 0 bases and J gave up 12 bases, with 17 bases separating them. The CDR3 runs to 14 residues. The germline CDR1 and CDR2 sequences are SQVTM and ANQGSEA.

The chain uses TRBV12-3 or TRBV12-4 and TRBJ2-1; D is undetermined. The CDR3 loop spans 11 amino acids. The V end lost 6 bases, the J end lost 9 bases, and 9 bases lay between the germline ends. The CDR3 DNA sequence: TGTGCCAGCAGCCCTCACCGTGAGCAGTTCTTC. Translating it yields CASSPHREQFF.

This sequence joins TRBV5-1 and TRBJ2-2, with D perhaps given as TRBD1 or TRBD2 (6 bases each). Germline V CDR1 and CDR2: SGHRS, YFSETQ. V lost 4 bases and J 9 bases, leaving 16 bases between the germline ends. This CDR3 is built from 14 residues. The chain's CDR3 is CASSPRGGNRELFF. The CDR3 DNA reads TGCGCCAGCAGCCCGCGAGGGGGGAATAGGGAGCTGTTTTTT.

This clonotype has ten or more counts. The genes are TRBV3-1 and TRBJ2-7, with 10 positions matching TRBD1. This CDR3 comprises 15 residues. CDR1 is LGHDT and CDR2 is YNNKEL in the germline V gene (reference sequence). V shed 1 base, J shed 3 bases, and the junction held 3 bases outside the gene matches. In DNA form, the CDR3 reads TGTGCCAGCAGCCAAGGGACAGGGGGATACTACGAGCAGTACTTC. This gives the protein CASSQGTGGYYEQYF.

The chain uses TRBV20-1 and TRBJ2-1; 9 positions agree with TRBD2. The germline V gene has CDR1 DFQATT and CDR2 SNEGSKA (reference sequence). Germline trimming cut 6 bases from V and 8 bases from J; bases unmatched to any gene: 8. The CDR3 is made up of 13 amino acids. This CDR3 is CSAISGLAHEQFF. CDR3 sequence (DNA): TGCAGTGCCATATCGGGACTAGCCCATGAGCAGTTCTTC.

V is TRBV28 and J is TRBJ2-2; unclear D gene. Germline CDR1 MDHEN, CDR2 SYDVKM. V lost 1 base and J 9 bases, leaving 3 bases between the germline ends. The CDR3 sequence is 11 residues long. DNA of the CDR3: TGTGCCAGCAGTTTATTTAGGGAGCTGTTTTTT. Translation: CASSLFRELFF.

This clonotype has a handful of counts. The V gene is TRBV14, the J gene TRBJ2-5, with TRBD1 identical over 11 bases. The junction had 5 bases not matched to a gene; V was cut back by 2 bases and J by 3 bases. Germline CDR1 and CDR2: SGHDN and FVKESK. This CDR3 spans 16 amino acids. In DNA, the CDR3 is TGTGCCAGCAGCCAATTGGGACAGGGGGGTAAAGAGACCCAGTACTTC. Translation gives CASSQLGQGGKETQYF.

This rearrangement joins TRBV5-4 to TRBJ2-2; D gene uncertain. Germline CDR1 and CDR2: SGHNT and YYREEE (reference sequence). The CDR3 spans 14 residues. The V end was cut by 0 bases, the J end by 7 bases, with 10 bases between. The CDR3 DNA sequence: TGTGCCAGCAGCTTGGGGTCCTCAGGCGGGGAGCTGTTTTTT. This codes for CASSLGSSGGELFF.

This clonotype came up many times. This sequence joins TRBV12-3 or TRBV12-4 and TRBJ1-1; no reliable D call. The V and J ends lost 6 bases and 0 bases respectively, with 8 bases between them. CDR3 length equals 13 residues. CDR3 sequence (DNA): TGTGCCAGCAGCTTCGGATTGAACACTGAAGCTTTCTTT. This codes for CASSFGLNTEAFF.

This clonotype was counted only a few times. This chain links TRBV5-1 with TRBJ2-3; D is possibly TRBD1 (5 bases). CDR1 and CDR2 (germline): SGHRS, YFSETQ. Trimming pared 2 bases from V and 2 bases from J, leaving 12 bases between. The CDR3 extends over 15 amino acids. The CDR3: CASSLGELHTDTQYF. DNA of the CDR3: TGCGCCAGCAGCTTAGGGGAACTGCACACAGATACGCAGTATTTT.

The rearrangement joins TRBV6-1 to TRBJ2-7; D is ambiguous. Between the trimmed V and J ends, which lost 2 bases and 2 bases, there was a span of 4 bases. Germline V gene lookup returns CDR1 MNHNS and CDR2 SASEGT. The CDR3 runs to 12 residues. The CDR3: CASSERAYEQYF. The CDR3 coding sequence is TGTGCCAGCAGTGAACGAGCCTACGAGCAGTACTTC.

The rearrangement joins TRBV20-1 to TRBJ1-2; TRBD1 is a possible D gene (6 bases). Germline-derived CDR1 and CDR2 are DFQATT and SNEGSKA (reference sequence). Trimming shortened V by 7 bases and J by 2 bases, and 14 bases separated the two germline ends. The CDR3 totals 13 residues. This chain's CDR3 is CSVHDQGNYGYTF. The DNA of the CDR3 is TGCAGTGTACATGACCAGGGGAACTATGGCTACACCTTC.

The chain couples TRBV27 to TRBJ2-7, with 9 bases identical to TRBD1. There are 13 residues in the CDR3. From germline, CDR1 is MNHEY and CDR2 SMNVEV (reference sequence). The V gene end was trimmed by 5 bases and the J gene end by 6 bases; junction bases not matched to a gene: 5. CDR3 in amino acids: CASSPGQGFEQYV. CDR3 nucleotides: TGTGCCAGCAGTCCGGGACAGGGCTTCGAGCAGTACGTC.

This clonotype occurred a few times. The chain links TRBV29-1 to TRBJ2-3; tentatively, D is TRBD1 or TRBD2 (5 bases each). V was cut by 3 bases and J by 7 bases, with 26 bases left in between. This CDR3 is built from 17 residues. In germline, CDR1 is SQVTM, CDR2 ANQGSEA. CDR3 residues: CSVELPGRAAPGNTQYF. As DNA, the CDR3 is TGCAGCGTTGAGCTTCCGGGACGGGCGGCTCCTGGGAATACGCAGTATTTT.

This clonotype occurred once. This rearrangement joins TRBV6-5 to TRBJ2-4, with D possibly being TRBD2 (6 bases). V lost 6 bases to trimming and J lost 8 bases, with 20 bases between them. CDR3 length: 15 amino acids. Germline CDR1 MNHEY, CDR2 SVGAGI. CDR3 protein: CASSAGTGGLDIQYF. CDR3 nucleotide sequence: TGTGCCAGCAGCGCAGGGACTGGGGGGTTGGACATTCAGTACTTC.

This clonotype was detected a few times. This chain links TRBV7-2 with TRBJ1-6; D not certain. The CDR3 consists of 18 residues. The germline CDR1 and CDR2 sequences are SGHTA and FQGNSA. Trimming pared 2 bases from V and 3 bases from J, leaving 17 bases between. Written as DNA, the CDR3 is TGTGCCAGCAGCTTAAGGCTGCTGAATTCCCACTATAATTCACCCCTCCACTTT. It specifies CASSLRLLNSHYNSPLHF.

This clonotype showed up just a few times. The chain carries TRBV6-2 or TRBV6-3 and TRBJ2-3; D might be TRBD2 (6 bases). This CDR3 comprises 15 residues. Trimming stripped 5 bases from V and 0 bases from J, with 12 bases between. CDR1 is MNHEY, CDR2 SVGEGT, per germline. The CDR3 nucleotides are TGTGCCAGCAGTGACCCGGGACTTAGCACAGATACGCAGTATTTT. The encoded protein is CASSDPGLSTDTQYF.

This clonotype occurred many times. The chain couples TRBV7-2 to TRBJ2-5; 7 nucleotides line up with TRBD1. Germline V CDR1 and CDR2: SGHTA, FQGNSA. Trimming took 2 bases from V and 7 from J; bases not matched to a gene: 7. The CDR3 is 14 residues long. CDR3 loop: CASSLHQGEGTQYF. CDR3 DNA: TGTGCCAGCAGCTTACATCAGGGGGAAGGGACCCAGTACTTC. The variable domain in full, completed from reference TRBV7-2 and TRBJ2-5, reads GAGVSQSPSNKVTEKGKDVELRCDPISGHTALYWYRQSLGQGLEFLIYFQGNSAPDKSGLPSDRFSAERTGGSVSTLTIQRTQQEDSAVYLCASSLHQGEGTQYFGPGTRLLVL.

This clonotype has just a few counts. The chain uses TRBV4-2 and TRBJ2-3; D ambiguous. CDR1 and CDR2 (germline): LGHNA, YNFKEQ. The CDR3 spans 15 residues. Trimming removed 4 bases at V and 0 bases at J, with 11 bases between. In DNA form, the CDR3 reads TGTGCCAGCAGCCGTTTACGAGCGAGCACAGATACGCAGTATTTT. Amino acid sequence: CASSRLRASTDTQYF.